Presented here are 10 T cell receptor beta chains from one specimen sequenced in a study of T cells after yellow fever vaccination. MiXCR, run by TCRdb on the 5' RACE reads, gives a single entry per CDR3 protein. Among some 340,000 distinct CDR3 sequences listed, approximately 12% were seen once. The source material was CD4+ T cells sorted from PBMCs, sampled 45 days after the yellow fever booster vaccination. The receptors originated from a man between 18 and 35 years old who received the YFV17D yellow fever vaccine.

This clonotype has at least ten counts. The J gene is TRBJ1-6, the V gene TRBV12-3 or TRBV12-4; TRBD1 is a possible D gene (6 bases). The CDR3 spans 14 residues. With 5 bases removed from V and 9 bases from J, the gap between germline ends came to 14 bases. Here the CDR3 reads CASSPQEGGSPLHF. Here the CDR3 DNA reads TGTGCCAGCAGTCCACAGGAGGGGGGTTCACCCCTCCACTTT.

The CDR3 reads CASSLLPNTGELFF. As DNA, the CDR3 is TGCGCCAGCAGCTTGCTACCTAACACCGGGGAGCTGTTTTTT. This sequence joins TRBV5-1 and TRBJ2-2; D is ambiguous. Per the germline V gene, CDR1 is SGHRS and CDR2 is YFSETQ. The CDR3 is 14 amino acids. Trimming removed 1 base from V and 2 bases from J, with 6 bases in between. The full variable domain, completed using reference TRBV5-1 and TRBJ2-2, is KAGVTQTPRYLIKTRGQQVTLSCSPISGHRSVSWYQQTPGQGLQFLFEYFSETQRNKGNFPGRFSGRQFSNSRSEMNVSTLELGDSALYLCASSLLPNTGELFFGEGSRLTVL.

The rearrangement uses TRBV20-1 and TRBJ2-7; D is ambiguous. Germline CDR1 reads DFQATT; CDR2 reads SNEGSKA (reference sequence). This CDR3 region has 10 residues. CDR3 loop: CSGSPYEQYV. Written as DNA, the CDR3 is TGCAGCGGTAGCCCCTACGAGCAGTACGTC.

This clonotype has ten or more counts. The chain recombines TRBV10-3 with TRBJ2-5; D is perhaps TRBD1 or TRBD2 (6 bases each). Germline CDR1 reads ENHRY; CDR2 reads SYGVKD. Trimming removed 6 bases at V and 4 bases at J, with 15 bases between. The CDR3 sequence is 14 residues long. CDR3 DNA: TGTGCCATCAGCGAGGGGGAGGTTCGAGAGACCCAGTACTTC. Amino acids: CAISEGEVRETQYF.

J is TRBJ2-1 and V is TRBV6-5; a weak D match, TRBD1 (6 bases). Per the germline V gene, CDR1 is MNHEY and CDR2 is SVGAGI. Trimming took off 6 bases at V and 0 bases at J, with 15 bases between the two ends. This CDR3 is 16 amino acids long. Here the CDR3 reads CASRRNGQPSYNEQFF. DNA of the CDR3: TGTGCCAGCAGACGCAACGGACAGCCCTCCTACAATGAGCAGTTCTTC.

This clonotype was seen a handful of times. The CDR3 protein is CASSRVGANVLTF. The CDR3 DNA follows: TGTGCCAGCAGCCGCGTAGGGGCCAACGTCCTGACTTTC. This sequence joins TRBV5-4 and TRBJ2-6; D remains ambiguous. With 4 bases removed from V and 4 bases from J, the gap between germline ends came to 6 bases. From germline, CDR1 is SGHNT and CDR2 YYREEE (reference sequence). The CDR3 covers 13 residues.

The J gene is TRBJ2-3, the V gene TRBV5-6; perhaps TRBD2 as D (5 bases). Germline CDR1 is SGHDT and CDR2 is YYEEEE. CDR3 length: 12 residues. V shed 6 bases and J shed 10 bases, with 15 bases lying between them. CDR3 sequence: CASTSGLRAQYF. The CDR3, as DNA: TGTGCCAGCACCTCCGGCCTGCGGGCGCAGTATTTT.

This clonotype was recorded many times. The CDR3: CASSLHTGLNTEAFF. CDR3 in DNA: TGTGCCAGCAGCTTACACACAGGGTTGAACACTGAAGCTTTCTTT. The chain recombines TRBV5-5 with TRBJ1-1; D may be TRBD1 (6 bases). The CDR3 consists of 15 residues. V lost 2 bases, J lost 0 bases, and 11 bases lay in between. From germline, CDR1 is SGHKS and CDR2 YYEKEE (reference sequence). Full variable domain (rest looked up from reference TRBV5-5 and TRBJ1-1): DAGVTQSPTHLIKTRGQQVTLRCSPISGHKSVSWYQQVLGQGPQFIFQYYEKEERGRGNFPDRFSARQFPNYSSELNVNALLLGDSALYLCASSLHTGLNTEAFFGQGTRLTVV.

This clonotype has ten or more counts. CDR3 protein: CASSPRGRGDEQYF. The CDR3 bases are TGTGCCAGCAGCCCCAGAGGCCGTGGGGACGAGCAGTACTTC. The chain links TRBV6-2 or TRBV6-3 to TRBJ2-7; unclear D gene. Trimming removed 6 bases from V and 5 bases from J, with 17 bases in between. In germline, CDR1 is MNHEY, CDR2 SVGEGT. The length of the CDR3 is 14 residues.

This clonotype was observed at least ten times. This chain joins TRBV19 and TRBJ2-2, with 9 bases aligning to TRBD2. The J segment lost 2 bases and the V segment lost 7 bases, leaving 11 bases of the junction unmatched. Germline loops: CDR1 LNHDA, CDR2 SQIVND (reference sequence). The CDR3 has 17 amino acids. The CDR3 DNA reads TGTGCCAGTAAGAGCGGTAGCGGGGGCCCCAACACCGGGGAGCTGTTTTTT. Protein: CASKSGSGGPNTGELFF.